These T cell receptor beta chains were read from a single sample in a study of blood T cell repertoires in COVID-19. Measured with immunoSEQ multiplex PCR; TCRdb has only the in-frame clones, and not every one. The profile covers 80,000 to 95,000 clones, with about 91% appearing a single time and about 1.8% taken by the ten largest. The sample was peripheral blood. The source is a human donor with active COVID-19. The donor label of this sample is uncertain. The CDR3 runs from the conserved cysteine through the conserved F or W. A D gene is named only where the DNA matches it firmly. Part of the rows lack a size; the others show once, few, many or a class for expanded clones.

cdr3_aa: CASSYSTGTGIFSPLHF; cdr3_nt: TGTGCCAGCAGTTACTCCACGGGGACAGGGATTTTTTCACCCCTCCACTTT; cdr3_length: 17; j_call: TRBJ1-6; v_call: TRBV6-2/TRBV6-3; d_call: TRBD1; clone_size: -
cdr3_aa: CASSWDSTSGNTIYF; cdr3_nt: TGTGCCAGCAGCTGGGACAGCACCTCTGGAAACACCATATATTTT; cdr3_length: 15; j_call: TRBJ1-3; v_call: TRBV11-1; d_call: TRBD1; clone_size: -
cdr3_aa: CASSLFLGATEAFF; cdr3_nt: TGTGCCAGCAGCTTATTTCTGGGGGCCACTGAAGCTTTCTTT; cdr3_length: 14; j_call: TRBJ1-1; v_call: TRBV13; d_call: -; clone_size: -
cdr3_aa: CASSPPGVSWYQETQYF; cdr3_nt: TGTGCCAGCAGCCCTCCGGGGGTCTCCTGGTACCAAGAGACCCAGTACTTC; cdr3_length: 17; j_call: TRBJ2-5; v_call: TRBV5-6; d_call: -; clone_size: -
cdr3_aa: CASRPGWGLTDTQYF; cdr3_nt: TGTGCCAGCCGGCCCGGTTGGGGGCTAACAGATACGCAGTATTTT; cdr3_length: 15; j_call: TRBJ2-3; v_call: TRBV2; d_call: -; clone_size: few
cdr3_aa: CASSAQGDTEAFF; cdr3_nt: TGTGCCAGCAGCGCCCAGGGGGACACTGAAGCTTTCTTT; cdr3_length: 13; j_call: TRBJ1-1; v_call: TRBV7-3; d_call: TRBD1; clone_size: -
cdr3_aa: CATSDPTSGESYNEQFF; cdr3_nt: TGTGCCACCAGTGATCCGACTAGCGGGGAGTCCTACAATGAGCAGTTCTTC; cdr3_length: 17; j_call: TRBJ2-1; v_call: TRBV24-1; d_call: TRBD2; clone_size: -
cdr3_aa: CASQRGGGEIYEQYF; cdr3_nt: TGTGCCAGCCAGCGGGGCGGGGGGGAGATCTACGAGCAGTACTTC; cdr3_length: 15; j_call: TRBJ2-7; v_call: TRBV25-1; d_call: TRBD2; clone_size: -
cdr3_aa: CASSSPGLENGYTF; cdr3_nt: TGTGCCAGCAGCTCTCCAGGGTTGGAAAATGGCTACACCTTC; cdr3_length: 14; j_call: TRBJ1-2; v_call: TRBV9; d_call: -; clone_size: -
cdr3_aa: CASSPPRAGGNTEAFF; cdr3_nt: TGTGCCAGCTCACCACCCCGAGCAGGGGGGAACACTGAAGCTTTCTTT; cdr3_length: 16; j_call: TRBJ1-1; v_call: TRBV18; d_call: TRBD1; clone_size: -
cdr3_aa: CASSLYTGELFF; cdr3_nt: TGTGCCAGCAGCCTATATACCGGGGAGCTGTTTTTT; cdr3_length: 12; j_call: TRBJ2-2; v_call: TRBV6-5; d_call: -; clone_size: -
cdr3_aa: CATSDSLRTVTQYF; cdr3_nt: TGTGCCACCAGTGATTCCCTCCGCACGGTTACGCAGTATTTT; cdr3_length: 14; j_call: TRBJ2-3; v_call: TRBV24-1; d_call: -; clone_size: -
cdr3_aa: CASSYYPDRGKVDTQYF; cdr3_nt: TGTGCCAGCAGCTACTACCCGGACAGGGGGAAAGTCGATACGCAGTATTTT; cdr3_length: 17; j_call: TRBJ2-3; v_call: TRBV9; d_call: TRBD1; clone_size: -
cdr3_aa: CSVAEPGELFF; cdr3_nt: TGCAGCGTCGCCGAGCCCGGGGAGCTGTTTTTT; cdr3_length: 11; j_call: TRBJ2-2; v_call: TRBV29-1; d_call: -; clone_size: -
cdr3_aa: CASSRHVSGSDGYTF; cdr3_nt: TGTGCCAGCAGCCGTCACGTCTCCGGGTCTGATGGCTACACCTTC; cdr3_length: 15; j_call: TRBJ1-2; v_call: TRBV7-6; d_call: -; clone_size: -
cdr3_aa: CASRDGLAGGTGELFF; cdr3_nt: TGTGCCAGCAGAGATGGGCTAGCGGGGGGCACCGGGGAGCTGTTTTTT; cdr3_length: 16; j_call: TRBJ2-2; v_call: TRBV28; d_call: TRBD2; clone_size: -